This T cell receptor beta chain emerged from a study of metastatic and nonmetastatic thyroid tumors. About the study: The comparison covered peripheral blood and tumor or nodule tissue in malignant and benign thyroid patients. The study, taken as a whole, reports: Across blood and tumor, TCR beta diversity in malignant thyroid tumors was reportedly significantly higher than in benign nodules.

Before thyroid surgery, none of the patients had received any treatment. V was clipped by 5 bases and J by 3 bases; unmatched bases: 8. CDR3 length: 16 amino acids. Germline assignment: CDR1 MNHEY and CDR2 SMNVEV (reference sequence). As processed by the authors: To classify distant metastasis in papillary thyroid cancer, a model was built from CDR3 differences across clinicopathological groups. TCRdb reassembled clones from the PCR reads with MiXCR. None of the V and J calls come from the authors' own analysis; TCRdb made them. The data show about 16,000 clones, around 23% seen once. This clone was recorded many times. Its antigen is still unknown.

Material: tumor tissue. The receptor comes from a female donor with papillary thyroid cancer or a benign thyroid nodule (not recorded which). Some clones in this sample may be carry-over from other donors' samples. This chain joins TRBV27 and TRBJ2-1, with 9 bases that match TRBD2. CDR3 sequence: CASSTYSGSVYNEQFF. DNA of the CDR3: TGTGCCAGCAGTACTTATAGCGGGAGCGTCTACAATGAGCAGTTCTTC.